The clone carrying this T cell receptor (delta chain) was detected ten times or more. Its specificity is unknown. The sample is drawn from a study of γδ T cells in repeated Plasmodium falciparum infection. Overall study: Sampling occurred at baseline, pre-infection for selected infections, and 21 days post-infection. Malian gammadelta TCRs were studied during no-transmission periods and across acute malaria episodes. Findings and caveats of the study: Vdelta2-negative gammadelta repertoires appeared less diverse and less shared in Malian than Australian children.

Vgamma9/Vdelta2+ and Vdelta2-negative gammadelta T cells were flow-sorted from PBMC for bulk sequencing. TCRdb re-called clones from the multiplex PCR reads via CATT. The profile covers 45,000 to 60,000 delta-chain clones, with more than 1.5% appearing a single time and approximately 25% taken by the ten largest. Trimming removed 0 bases from V and 10 bases from J; junction bases left unmatched: 14. The CDR3 consists of 18 residues. Germline loops: CDR1 TSWWSYY, CDR2 QGS. The TCR was taken from a pool of human donors (malaria-infected and uninfected, not separated). The chain employs TRDV1 and TRDJ1; 13 bases fit TRDD3. Material: gamma-delta T cells from blood. The CDR3 is CALGELSAYWGIRHGLIF. CDR3 DNA sequence: TGTGCTCTTGGGGAACTCTCGGCGTACTGGGGGATACGTCATGGACTCATCTTT.